This T cell receptor (beta chain) was identified in a study of response to subunit inactivated influenza vaccine. TCRdb reprocessed the RT-PCR reads with MiXCR, giving one entry per CDR3 protein. The sample gives 180,000 or so distinct CDR3 sequences, approximately 12% of which show up once; 25% to 30% is in the top ten. This CDR3 comprises 13 residues. Trimming took off 10 bases at V and 5 bases at J, with 17 bases between the two ends. In germline, CDR1 is ENHRY, CDR2 SYGVKD. The same data also contributed to another study, on T cells expressing NK-cell markers. That source reports: The authors made TCR beta cDNA libraries by 5'RACE template switching. This switching added a universal primer site and UMIs. Seropositivity for HCMV was found in most of the eight sequenced donors, with one seronegative.

The gene calls are TRBV10-3 and TRBJ2-5, with D tentatively TRBD1 or TRBD2 (5 bases each). Source: CD8+ T cells sorted from PBMCs, taken about 11 days after vaccination. This TCR came from a man aged 45-60 years who received an inactivated influenza vaccine. The CDR3 spells CATRSVGTETQYF. CDR3 nucleotide sequence: TGTGCCACCAGAAGTGTTGGGACGGAGACCCAGTACTTC.